A single sample is the source of the 28 T cell receptor beta chains below, sequenced in a study of vaccination and CD4 T cells after COVID-19. Their cognate antigens are unknown. With the Oncomine TCR Beta short-read assay, DNA from cultured CD4+ T cells was sequenced. TCRdb fed the PCR reads into MiXCR, producing one record per CDR3 protein. This sample has thousands of distinct CDR3 sequences, with less than 55% found just once. Described treatment: approximately 9-day PBMC culture with coronavirus spike peptide pools or control peptides (ViraFEST assay). Investigators obtained the unexposed donor's CD4+ T cells before the COVID-19 pandemic (2011-2018). Sequencing was performed on CD4+ T cells from blood, cultured in vitro. The receptor set was obtained from a human donor in good health.

A few counts support this clonotype. This rearrangement joins TRBV7-2 to TRBJ2-5; 10 nucleotides align to TRBD2. CDR1 and CDR2 from the germline V gene are SGHTA and FQGNSA. The length of the CDR3 is 16 residues. V lost 5 bases, J lost 0 bases, and 6 bases stayed unmatched. In DNA form, the CDR3 reads TGTGCCAGCAGCCCCCCGGGACTAGCGTACCAAGAGACCCAGTACTTC. Encoded protein: CASSPPGLAYQETQYF.

This clonotype occurred a few times. The chain has TRBV7-2 and TRBJ2-5, with D possibly being TRBD1 or TRBD2 (7 bases each). V lost 5 bases and J lost 4, with 11 bases in between. This CDR3 is built from 13 residues. Germline V CDR1 and CDR2: SGHTA, FQGNSA. CDR3 sequence (DNA): TGTGCCAGCAGCGGGGGGGACAGAGAGACCCAGTACTTC. Protein product: CASSGGDRETQYF.

The chain couples TRBV20-1 to TRBJ1-3; the D is unclear. This CDR3 is 14 amino acids long. Germline V gives CDR1 DFQATT, CDR2 SNEGSKA (reference sequence). The V gene lost 0 bases and the J gene lost 0 bases, with 6 bases spanning the gap. Here the CDR3 DNA reads TGCAGTGCTAGAGATCCGGGCTCTGGAAACACCATATATTTT. This gives the protein CSARDPGSGNTIYF.

The V call is TRBV20-1, the J call TRBJ2-3; no clear D. CDR3 length: 15 residues. With 1 base removed from V and 2 bases from J, the gap between germline ends came to 13 bases. In germline, CDR1 is DFQATT, CDR2 SNEGSKA (reference sequence). In nucleotides, the CDR3 is TGCAGTGCTAGAGGGATTACCTCATACACAGATACGCAGTATTTT. It specifies CSARGITSYTDTQYF.

The chain joins TRBV20-1 to TRBJ2-7; 8 bases map to TRBD1. Germline lookup yields CDR1 DFQATT and CDR2 SNEGSKA (reference sequence). Unmatched junction bases numbered 15, after V lost 7 bases and J lost 7 bases. This CDR3 comprises 14 residues. CDR3 sequence (DNA): TGCAGTGTCATCCCTTCAGGGGGCTCCAGGGAGCAGTACTTC. Protein: CSVIPSGGSREQYF.

Only one count was recorded for this clonotype. This sequence joins TRBV10-2 and TRBJ1-2; no clear D gene. This CDR3 is built from 13 residues. V shed 4 bases and J shed 4 bases, with 10 bases lying between them. Germline CDR1 reads WSHSY; CDR2 reads SAAADI. The CDR3 nucleotides are TGCGCCAGCAGTGCGGAGGGCCGCTATGGCTACACCTTC. As protein: CASSAEGRYGYTF.

The chain is built from TRBV6-1 and TRBJ2-2; D might be TRBD2 (5 bases). The V end lost 6 bases, the J end lost 4 bases, and 24 bases lay between the germline ends. The CDR3 covers 18 residues. Germline-derived CDR1 and CDR2 are MNHNS and SASEGT. The CDR3 region has the DNA TGTGCCAGCAGATCCGGACTGGGCCCCGTTTTAGGCACCGGGGAGCTGTTTTTT. It encodes CASRSGLGPVLGTGELFF.

This clonotype was seen a handful of times. The chain is built from TRBV6-1 and TRBJ1-2, with D possibly matching TRBD1 (5 bases). V lost 6 bases and J lost 4, with 12 bases in between. This CDR3 contains 13 residues. Looked up from germline, CDR1 is MNHNS and CDR2 is SASEGT. For the CDR3, the DNA is TGTGCCAGCAGGGGGGAGGCTGTCTATGGCTACACCTTC. It codes for CASRGEAVYGYTF.

The chain employs TRBV6-1 and TRBJ2-7, with 10 bases that match TRBD2. J was trimmed by 2 bases and V by 6 bases; bases with no gene match: 7. This CDR3 spans 15 amino acids. Germline V gene lookup returns CDR1 MNHNS and CDR2 SASEGT. CDR3 loop: CASSKSGRGTYEQYF. Here the CDR3 DNA reads TGTGCCAGCAGCAAAAGCGGGAGGGGGACCTACGAGCAGTACTTC.

The genes are TRBV2 and TRBJ2-5, with D possibly being TRBD1 (6 bases). CDR3 size: 12 residues. Germline V gene sequence: CDR1 SNHLY, CDR2 FYNNEI. Trimming cost V 8 bases and J 4 bases, with 11 bases left between them. The CDR3 sequence is CASGQGPETQYF. The CDR3 nucleotides are TGTGCCAGCGGCCAGGGGCCAGAGACCCAGTACTTC.

The rearrangement joins TRBV19 to TRBJ1-2; weak D call: TRBD1 (6 bases). V was cut by 1 base and J by 3 bases, with 6 bases left in between. This CDR3 comprises 13 residues. Germline V gene data show CDR1 as LNHDA and CDR2 as SQIVND (reference sequence). CDR3: CASSIGTDYGYTF. CDR3 sequence (DNA): TGTGCCAGTAGTATAGGGACAGACTATGGCTACACCTTC.

J is TRBJ2-7 and V is TRBV20-1, with TRBD2 matching 8 bases. V shed 3 bases and J 2 bases; nucleotides not matched to a gene: 9. The germline CDR1 and CDR2 sequences are DFQATT and SNEGSKA (reference sequence). There are 15 residues in the CDR3. CDR3 bases: TGCAGTGCTAGCTACGGGGGGGGCAGGCCCTACGAGCAGTACTTC. It specifies CSASYGGGRPYEQYF.

CDR3 amino acids: CASTYTPTASPRPQHF. CDR3 nucleotides: TGTGCCAGCACCTATACCCCGACCGCCAGCCCGAGGCCCCAGCATTTT. The V and J genes are TRBV19 and TRBJ1-5; D unclear. V was clipped by 9 bases and J by 9 bases, with 27 bases between them. Germline loops: CDR1 LNHDA, CDR2 SQIVND (reference sequence). The CDR3 loop spans 16 amino acids.

This clonotype appeared a few times. The chain carries TRBV6-1 and TRBJ1-6; D is unresolved. Trimming pared 6 bases from V and 9 bases from J, leaving 12 bases between. The germline CDR1 and CDR2 sequences are MNHNS and SASEGT. CDR3 length equals 13 residues. CDR3 in amino acids: CASSPVPPSPLHF. CDR3 sequence (DNA): TGTGCCAGCAGCCCCGTCCCCCCTTCACCCCTCCACTTT.

The V call is TRBV6-5, the J call TRBJ1-1; D is perhaps TRBD1 (6 bases). The CDR3 has 19 amino acids. Trimming left V 0 bases short and J 2 bases short, with 22 bases between. Germline assignment: CDR1 MNHEY and CDR2 SVGAGI. This chain's CDR3 is CASSYSTSVGGRGNTEAFF. The CDR3 coding sequence is TGTGCCAGCAGTTACTCGACGTCAGTAGGGGGACGGGGAAACACTGAAGCTTTCTTT.

The chain is built from TRBV7-2 and TRBJ2-5; D is unresolved. Germline lookup yields CDR1 SGHTA and CDR2 FQGNSA. V lost 1 base and J 11 bases, leaving 8 bases between the germline ends. The CDR3 loop spans 11 amino acids. CDR3 nucleotide sequence: TGTGCCAGCAGCTTAGGAGTTGAGCAGTACTTC. Translation: CASSLGVEQYF. Full variable domain (rest looked up from reference TRBV7-2 and TRBJ2-5): GAGVSQSPSNKVTEKGKDVELRCDPISGHTALYWYRQSLGQGLEFLIYFQGNSAPDKSGLPSDRFSAERTGGSVSTLTIQRTQQEDSAVYLCASSLGVEQYFGPGTRLLVL.

The chain combines TRBV5-1 with TRBJ2-3; 7 positions agree with TRBD2. CDR1 and CDR2 from the germline V gene are SGHRS and YFSETQ. V dropped 2 bases and J dropped 2; count of bases not matched to a gene: 17. This CDR3 comprises 19 residues. CDR3 protein: CASSFGGVTSLPSTDTQYF. CDR3 nucleotide sequence: TGCGCCAGCAGCTTTGGGGGGGTGACCTCTTTGCCCTCCACAGATACGCAGTATTTT.

This clonotype was observed a few times. The gene calls are TRBV30 and TRBJ1-2; D is ambiguous. This CDR3 has 13 amino acids. CDR1 GTSNPN and CDR2 SVGIG come from the germline V gene (reference sequence). The germline V and J ends were trimmed by 4 bases and 3 bases, with 12 bases remaining between them. The DNA of the CDR3 is TGTGCCTGGACTGGGGAGAGCTACTATGGCTACACCTTC. Its translation is CAWTGESYYGYTF.

This clonotype was observed a few times. The V call is TRBV20-1, the J call TRBJ1-2; TRBD1 matches at 10 bases. Germline V gives CDR1 DFQATT, CDR2 SNEGSKA (reference sequence). CDR3 length equals 13 residues. The J segment lost 8 bases and the V segment lost 6 bases, leaving 9 bases of the junction unmatched. The CDR3 protein is CSARRQGAGGYTF. CDR3 bases: TGCAGTGCGAGGAGACAGGGGGCAGGGGGCTACACCTTC.

This clonotype was observed a few times. This sequence joins TRBV7-2 and TRBJ2-7, with a tentative D call TRBD2 (6 bases). Germline-derived CDR1 and CDR2 are SGHTA and FQGNSA. The CDR3 runs 15 residues. V shed 5 bases and J shed 6 bases, with 20 bases lying between them. This chain's CDR3 is CASSPEPGGGGEQYF. CDR3 coding DNA: TGTGCCAGCAGCCCCGAGCCCGGGGGTGGGGGCGAGCAGTACTTC.

The rearrangement joins TRBV10-3 to TRBJ1-2; 10 bases map to TRBD1. The CDR3 extends over 14 amino acids. Trimming cost V 4 bases and J 2 bases; bases outside gene matches: 1. Germline V CDR1 and CDR2: ENHRY, SYGVKD. The CDR3, as DNA: TGTGCCATCAGTGGGGGACAGGGGAACTATGGCTACACCTTC. Protein product: CAISGGQGNYGYTF.

This clonotype has just a few counts. The chain is built from TRBV7-2 and TRBJ1-5, with unresolved D. Germline-derived CDR1 and CDR2 are SGHTA and FQGNSA. This CDR3 region has 15 residues. Deletions cut 3 bases from V and 3 bases from J, with 12 bases between. CDR3: CASSLASSSNQPQHF. CDR3 bases: TGTGCCAGCAGCTTGGCGTCGTCGTCCAATCAGCCCCAGCATTTT.

This clonotype has a handful of counts. This chain links TRBV27 with TRBJ1-6, with 8 bases lining up with TRBD1. V lost 6 bases to trimming and J lost 7 bases; unmatched junction nucleotides: 2. This CDR3 region has 13 residues. The V gene's germline CDR1 is MNHEY and CDR2 SMNVEV (reference sequence). CDR3 sequence reads: CASSDRGNSPLHF. CDR3 in DNA: TGTGCCAGCAGCGACAGGGGCAATTCACCCCTCCACTTT.

The chain couples TRBV20-1 to TRBJ1-1, with D possibly matching TRBD1 (6 bases). The germline V gene has CDR1 DFQATT and CDR2 SNEGSKA (reference sequence). V was trimmed by 5 bases and J by 6 bases, leaving 19 bases between them. The CDR3 extends over 14 amino acids. In DNA, the CDR3 is TGCAGTGCTTCCGCCAGTTATGGGGGCGCTGAAGCTTTCTTT. It translates to CSASASYGGAEAFF.

The CDR3 bases are TGTGCCAGCAGCTTAGCTAGGGGGACTGAAGCTTTCTTT. Protein: CASSLARGTEAFF. The chain employs TRBV7-2 and TRBJ1-1; weak D call: TRBD1 (6 bases). The CDR3 has 13 residues. Trimming shortened V by 0 bases and J by 5 bases, and 7 bases separated the two germline ends. Germline CDR1 is SGHTA and CDR2 is FQGNSA.

This clonotype has only a few counts. The V and J genes are TRBV6-5 and TRBJ1-1, with a possible D match to TRBD1 (5 bases). The V end was cut by 1 base, the J end by 6 bases, with 12 bases between. The CDR3 contains 14 residues. Germline CDR1 and CDR2: MNHEY and SVGAGI. CDR3 sequence (DNA): TGTGCCAGCAGTTACTTTGGGGCGCAGGCTGAAGCTTTCTTT. Translation: CASSYFGAQAEAFF.

The chain joins TRBV19 to TRBJ2-7; D unclear. Trimming took off 5 bases at V and 2 bases at J, with 16 bases between the two ends. The CDR3 totals 15 residues. Germline lookup yields CDR1 LNHDA and CDR2 SQIVND (reference sequence). CDR3 bases: TGTGCCAGTAGTGCACGACCCGGGTCAACCTACGAGCAGTACTTC. It codes for CASSARPGSTYEQYF.

This rearrangement joins TRBV14 to TRBJ2-5; D is unclear. V gave up 1 base and J gave up 0 bases, with 9 bases separating them. The germline V gene encodes CDR1 SGHDN and CDR2 FVKESK. The CDR3 contains 15 residues. The CDR3 DNA is TGTGCCAGCAGCCAAGTCTTGCGGAACCAAGAGACCCAGTACTTC. As protein: CASSQVLRNQETQYF. The complete variable domain, with remaining parts taken from reference TRBV14 and TRBJ2-5, reads EAGVTQFPSHSVIEKGQTVTLRCDPISGHDNLYWYRRVMGKEIKFLLHFVKESKQDESGMPNNRFLAERTGGTYSTLKVQPAELEDSGVYFCASSQVLRNQETQYFGPGTRLLVL.